Sequencing of this T cell receptor (beta chain) was carried out in a study of a mutant IDH1 vaccine in newly diagnosed glioma. Study in general: Vaccines were begun 4-6 weeks after radiotherapy alone, or with temozolomide cycles.

For this clone: Its target is not known.

General observations from the study: The occurrence of vaccine-induced immune responses was seen in 80% to 95% of patients.

The time point: week 11, during vaccination. Every vaccine dose comprised 300 ug of mutant IDH1 20-mer peptide plus topical imiquimod. The CDR3 has 17 amino acids. Sequencing was performed with immunoSEQ multiplex PCR; in TCRdb, only in-frame clones are kept and a portion is missing. This sample has 45,000 to 65,000 clones, with around nine tenths found just once. The TCR comes from a man in his forties or fifties with glioma. The rearrangement links TRBV21-1 to TRBJ1-1; TRBD1 was called by the table and not checked on the DNA. TRBV21-1 is a pseudogene locus. Source: PBMCs, taken from a glioma patient whose treatment included an IDH1 peptide vaccine. This chain's CDR3 is CASSKASGGAMNTEAFF. CDR3 sequence (DNA): TGTGCCAGCAGCAAAGCATCAGGGGGCGCGATGAACACTGAAGCTTTCTTT.